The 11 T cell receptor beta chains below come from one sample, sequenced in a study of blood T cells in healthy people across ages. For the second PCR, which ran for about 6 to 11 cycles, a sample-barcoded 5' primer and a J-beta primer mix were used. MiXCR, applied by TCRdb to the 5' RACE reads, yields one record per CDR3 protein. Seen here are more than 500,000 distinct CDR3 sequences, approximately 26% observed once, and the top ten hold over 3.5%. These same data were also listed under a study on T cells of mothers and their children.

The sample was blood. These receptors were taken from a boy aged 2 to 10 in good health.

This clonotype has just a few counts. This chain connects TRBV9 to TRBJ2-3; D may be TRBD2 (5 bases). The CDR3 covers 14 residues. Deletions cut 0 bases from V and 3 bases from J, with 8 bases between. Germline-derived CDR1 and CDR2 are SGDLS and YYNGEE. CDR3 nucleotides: TGTGCCAGCAGCGTAGAACGACTAACAGATACGCAGTATTTT. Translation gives CASSVERLTDTQYF.

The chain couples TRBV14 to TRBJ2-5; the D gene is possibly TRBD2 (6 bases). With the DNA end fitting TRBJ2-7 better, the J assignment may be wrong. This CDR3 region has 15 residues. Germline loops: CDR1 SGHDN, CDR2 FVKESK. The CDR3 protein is CASSDPGGRPYEQYF. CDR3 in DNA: TGTGCCAGCAGCGATCCCGGGGGAAGGCCCTACGAGCAGTACTTC.

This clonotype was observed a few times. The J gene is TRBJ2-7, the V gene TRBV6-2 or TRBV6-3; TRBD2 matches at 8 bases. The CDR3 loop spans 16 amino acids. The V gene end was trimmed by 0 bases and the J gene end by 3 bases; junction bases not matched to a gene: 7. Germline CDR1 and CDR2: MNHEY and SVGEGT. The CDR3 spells CASSYSFTSGNYEQYF. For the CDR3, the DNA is TGTGCCAGCAGTTACTCGTTTACTAGCGGAAACTACGAGCAGTACTTC.

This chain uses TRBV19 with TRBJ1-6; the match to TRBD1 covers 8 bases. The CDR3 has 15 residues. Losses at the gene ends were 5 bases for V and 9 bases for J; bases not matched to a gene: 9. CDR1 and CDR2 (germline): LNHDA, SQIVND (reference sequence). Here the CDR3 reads CASSGPGGDASPLHF. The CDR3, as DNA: TGTGCCAGTAGTGGACCAGGGGGCGATGCTTCACCCCTCCACTTT.

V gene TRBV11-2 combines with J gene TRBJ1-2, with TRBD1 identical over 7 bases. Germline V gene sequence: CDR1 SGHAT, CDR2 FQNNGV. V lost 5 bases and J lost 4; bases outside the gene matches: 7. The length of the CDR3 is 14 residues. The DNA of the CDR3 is TGTGCCAGCAGCCTCGGGACAGCCCTCTATGGCTACACCTTC. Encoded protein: CASSLGTALYGYTF.

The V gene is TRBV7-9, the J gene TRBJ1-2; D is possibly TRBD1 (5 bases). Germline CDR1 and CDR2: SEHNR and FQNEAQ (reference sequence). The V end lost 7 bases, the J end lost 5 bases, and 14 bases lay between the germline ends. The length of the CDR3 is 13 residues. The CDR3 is CASIRPQGYGYTF. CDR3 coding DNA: TGTGCCAGCATCAGGCCCCAGGGATATGGCTACACCTTC.

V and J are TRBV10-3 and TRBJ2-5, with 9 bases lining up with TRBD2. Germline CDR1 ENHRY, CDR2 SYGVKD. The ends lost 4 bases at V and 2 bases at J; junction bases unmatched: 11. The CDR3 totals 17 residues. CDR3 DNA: TGTGCCATCAGTGGGACTTCTAGCGGGGCCGAACAAGAGACCCAGTACTTC. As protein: CAISGTSSGAEQETQYF.

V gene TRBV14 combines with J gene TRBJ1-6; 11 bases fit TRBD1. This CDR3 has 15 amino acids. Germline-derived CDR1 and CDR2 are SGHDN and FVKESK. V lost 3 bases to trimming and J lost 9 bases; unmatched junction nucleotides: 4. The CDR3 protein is CASSQPGTGGSPLHF. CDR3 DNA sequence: TGTGCCAGCAGCCAGCCCGGGACAGGGGGTTCACCCCTCCACTTT.

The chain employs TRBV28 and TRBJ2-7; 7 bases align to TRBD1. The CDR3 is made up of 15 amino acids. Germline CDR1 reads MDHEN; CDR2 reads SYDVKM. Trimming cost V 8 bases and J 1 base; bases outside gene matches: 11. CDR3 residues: CASQKSGTASYEQYF. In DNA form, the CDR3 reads TGTGCCAGCCAAAAGTCCGGGACAGCGTCCTACGAGCAGTACTTC.

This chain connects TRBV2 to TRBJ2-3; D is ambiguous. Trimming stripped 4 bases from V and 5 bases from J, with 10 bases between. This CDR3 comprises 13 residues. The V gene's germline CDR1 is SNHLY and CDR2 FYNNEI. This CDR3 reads CASSVERGDTQYF. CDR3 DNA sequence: TGTGCCAGCAGTGTGGAGAGAGGAGATACGCAGTATTTT.

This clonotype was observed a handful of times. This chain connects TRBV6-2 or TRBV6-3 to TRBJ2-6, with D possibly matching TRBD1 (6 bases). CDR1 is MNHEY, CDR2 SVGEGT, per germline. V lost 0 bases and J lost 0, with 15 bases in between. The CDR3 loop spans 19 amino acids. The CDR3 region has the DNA TGTGCCAGCAGTTACTCGACGACAGGTCGTAGCTCTGGGGCCAACGTCCTGACTTTC. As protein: CASSYSTTGRSSGANVLTF.